This T cell receptor beta chain is drawn from a study of T cells after yellow fever vaccination. Study-level findings and limits: On re-exposure, the response was weaker but peaked faster, at day 5 versus 15. Some clonotypes were seen in both the CD4 and the CD8 compartments. These made up a small share and likely arose from convergent recombination.

This CDR3 is 14 amino acids long. Germline V gene data show CDR1 as MNHEY and CDR2 as SMNVEV (reference sequence). The V and J ends lost 10 bases and 1 base respectively, with 13 bases between them. Notes on this clonotype: Its antigen is currently unknown.

Each CDR3 protein gets one entry after TCRdb re-called the 5' RACE reads with MiXCR. The sample yields over 300,000 distinct CDR3 sequences, 4.1% seen once. The V call is TRBV27, the J call TRBJ2-2; D is undetermined. The TCR comes from a man aged 18 to 29 who received the YFV17D yellow fever vaccine. This specimen was PBMCs, taken 5 days after the yellow fever booster vaccination. The CDR3 spells CATFYSRNTGELFF. The CDR3 nucleotides read TGTGCCACCTTTTATTCGCGGAACACCGGGGAGCTGTTTTTT.